A selection of T cell receptor beta chains follows, all from one sample in a study of T cell responses to AZD1222 COVID-19 vaccine. Using immunoSEQ multiplex PCR, the repertoire was profiled, and TCRdb retains in-frame clones only, with some absent. This repertoire shows tens of thousands of clones, approximately 90% found once; its top ten account for 5.7%. The sequenced sample was peripheral blood, obtained on day 0 of AZD1222 vaccination. Receptors originate from an adult in good health. Each CDR3 is given with its conserved first and last residue. Fields, in order: clone size, V gene, J gene, D gene, CDR3 protein, CDR3 DNA. A D gene is named only where the DNA matches it firmly. A clone size is listed for some rows: how often the clone was seen (once, few, many), or a class if it is expanded.

size: .
V: TRBV5-1
J: TRBJ1-2
D: .
CDR3: CASSLGTSMEYGYTF
DNA: TGCGCCAGCAGCTTGGGTACCTCCATGGAGTATGGCTACACCTTC

size: .
V: TRBV5-4
J: TRBJ2-3
D: .
CDR3: CASTNRGTQYF
DNA: TGTGCCAGCACTAACCGAGGTACGCAGTATTTT

size: .
V: TRBV7-9
J: TRBJ1-1
D: TRBD1
CDR3: CASSPTRGRTNLGTEAFF
DNA: TGTGCCAGCAGCCCAACGAGGGGGCGTACTAATCTAGGCACTGAAGCTTTCTTT

size: .
V: TRBV9
J: TRBJ2-3
D: TRBD2
CDR3: CASSPWTSRDTQYF
DNA: TGTGCCAGCAGCCCGTGGACTAGCAGGGATACGCAGTATTTT

size: .
V: TRBV7-2
J: TRBJ2-3
D: .
CDR3: CASSQRQGGVDTQYF
DNA: TGTGCCAGCAGCCAAAGACAGGGAGGGGTAGATACGCAGTATTTT

size: .
V: TRBV3-1/TRBV3-2
J: TRBJ2-3
D: TRBD1
CDR3: CASSSDRVNTDTQYF
DNA: TGTGCCAGCAGCTCGGACAGGGTAAACACAGATACGCAGTATTTT

size: once
V: TRBV30
J: TRBJ2-2
D: .
CDR3: CAWSGLDELGFGELFF
DNA: TGTGCCTGGAGTGGCCTAGACGAGTTGGGTTTCGGGGAGCTGTTTTTT

size: .
V: TRBV9
J: TRBJ2-1
D: TRBD2
CDR3: CASSVEGTRFDEQFF
DNA: TGTGCCAGCAGCGTAGAGGGGACTAGGTTCGATGAGCAGTTCTTC

size: .
V: TRBV10-1
J: TRBJ2-1
D: TRBD2
CDR3: CASSGGLAGYNEQFF
DNA: TGCGCCAGCAGCGGGGGACTAGCGGGGTACAATGAGCAGTTCTTC

size: .
V: TRBV9
J: TRBJ1-1
D: TRBD1
CDR3: CASSVRGTGINTEAFF
DNA: TGTGCCAGCAGCGTAAGGGGGACAGGGATCAACACTGAAGCTTTCTTT

size: .
V: TRBV6-5
J: TRBJ2-5
D: .
CDR3: CASSYSRGQETQYF
DNA: TGTGCCAGCAGTTACTCCCGGGGCCAAGAGACCCAGTACTTC

size: .
V: TRBV29-1
J: TRBJ1-1
D: .
CDR3: CSVRMSMAGTNEAFF
DNA: TGCAGCGTCCGGATGTCTATGGCAGGGACTAATGAAGCTTTCTTT

size: .
V: TRBV29-1
J: TRBJ2-2
D: TRBD1
CDR3: CSVGDRVNTGELFF
DNA: TGCAGCGTGGGGGACAGGGTAAACACCGGGGAGCTGTTTTTT

size: .
V: TRBV7-9
J: TRBJ1-2
D: .
CDR3: CASSPREDHYTF
DNA: TGTGCCAGCAGCCCGAGAGAAGATCACTACACCTTC

size: .
V: TRBV5-1
J: TRBJ2-6
D: .
CDR3: CASTLGGVSGANVLTF
DNA: TGCGCCAGCACCCTGGGCGGGGTGTCTGGGGCCAACGTCCTGACTTTC

size: .
V: TRBV6-5
J: TRBJ2-7
D: TRBD1
CDR3: CASSPTQGQGREQYF
DNA: TGTGCCAGCAGTCCGACGCAGGGACAGGGCCGCGAGCAGTACTTC

size: .
V: TRBV7-3
J: TRBJ2-2
D: TRBD2
CDR3: CASSSRERGRTGELFF
DNA: TGTGCCAGCAGCTCCCGGGAGCGGGGGCGCACCGGGGAGCTGTTTTTT

size: few
V: TRBV19
J: TRBJ1-2
D: .
CDR3: CASSIPYGYTF
DNA: TGTGCCAGTAGTATACCGTATGGCTACACCTTC

size: .
V: TRBV13
J: TRBJ1-6
D: .
CDR3: CASSLGRRGLDSPLHF
DNA: TGTGCCAGCAGCTTAGGCCGCCGGGGGCTGGATTCACCCCTCCACTTT

size: .
V: TRBV18
J: TRBJ2-6
D: TRBD2
CDR3: CASSLTGLAYSGANVLTF
DNA: TGTGCCAGCTCACTTACGGGACTAGCCTACTCTGGGGCCAACGTCCTGACTTTC

size: .
V: TRBV12-5
J: TRBJ1-1
D: .
CDR3: CASGLDRTLNTEAFF
DNA: TGTGCTAGTGGTTTGGACAGGACCCTGAACACTGAAGCTTTCTTT

size: .
V: TRBV7-2
J: TRBJ1-2
D: TRBD1
CDR3: CASSLGTDRVNYGYTF
DNA: TGTGCCAGCAGCTTAGGGACGGACAGGGTGAACTATGGCTACACCTTC

size: .
V: TRBV7-2
J: TRBJ1-1
D: .
CDR3: CASSLSSVREWGGAFF
DNA: TGTGCCAGCAGCTTAAGTTCTGTCCGGGAATGGGGAGGCGCTTTCTTT

size: once
V: TRBV19
J: TRBJ2-4
D: .
CDR3: CASSIDQGWGSAKNIQYF
DNA: TGTGCCAGTAGTATAGATCAGGGATGGGGTTCGGCCAAAAACATTCAGTACTTC